A selection of T cell receptor beta chains follows, all from one sample in a study of T-cell memory formation after mild COVID-19. Using its own MiXCR run on the 5' RACE reads, TCRdb lists one record per CDR3 protein. The data contain a few hundred thousand distinct CDR3 sequences, approximately 19% of them seen just once; the ten biggest clones take up 20% to 25%. Sequencing input: PBMCs or a T cell subset sorted from them (not recorded which). All receptors derive from a young man who had mild COVID-19 (a few samples of this study predate the infection). Cell type and time point are not known. Both conserved end residues are part of each CDR3. Fields, in order: CDR3 protein, CDR3 DNA, V gene, J gene, clone size, D gene. A D gene is named only where the DNA matches it firmly. Clone sizes are given selectively: once, few, many, or a class where the clone is expanded.

CDR3: CSVALTGETQYF
DNA: TGCAGCGTAGCTCTCACAGGCGAGACCCAGTACTTC
V: TRBV29-1
J: TRBJ2-5
size: .
D: .

CDR3: CASGGYQETQYF
DNA: TGTGCCAGCGGGGGGTACCAAGAGACCCAGTACTTC
V: TRBV7-2
J: TRBJ2-5
size: many
D: .

CDR3: CASSSRGFSYEQYF
DNA: TGTGCCAGCAGCTCGCGGGGGTTCTCCTACGAGCAGTACTTC
V: TRBV9
J: TRBJ2-7
size: many
D: TRBD2

CDR3: CASSFKAGYTF
DNA: TGTGCCAGCAGTTTTAAGGCAGGCTACACCTTC
V: TRBV12-3/TRBV12-4
J: TRBJ1-2
size: .
D: .

CDR3: CASSTRDRGTGELFF
DNA: TGCGCCAGCAGCACCCGGGACAGGGGGACCGGGGAGCTGTTTTTT
V: TRBV5-1
J: TRBJ2-2
size: few
D: TRBD1

CDR3: CASSDPLGTAINEQFF
DNA: TGTGCCAGCAGCGACCCCCTCGGGACAGCGATCAATGAGCAGTTCTTC
V: TRBV7-6
J: TRBJ2-1
size: .
D: TRBD1

CDR3: CASSPVRSGANVLTF
DNA: TGCGCCAGCAGCCCGGTGAGATCTGGGGCCAACGTCCTGACTTTC
V: TRBV4-1
J: TRBJ2-6
size: .
D: .

CDR3: CASRSTGGTEAFF
DNA: TGTGCCAGCAGATCGACAGGGGGTACTGAAGCTTTCTTT
V: TRBV25-1
J: TRBJ1-1
size: few
D: TRBD1

CDR3: CASSLFGGIHEQYF
DNA: TGTGCCAGCAGCTTATTCGGGGGCATCCACGAGCAGTACTTC
V: TRBV7-2
J: TRBJ2-7
size: few
D: .

CDR3: CSAGQLDMNTQYF
DNA: TGCAGTGCTGGACAGCTAGACATGAATACGCAGTATTTT
V: TRBV20-1
J: TRBJ2-3
size: few
D: .

CDR3: CASSFGGLIDTQYF
DNA: TGTGCCAGCAGTTTTGGCGGGCTTATAGATACGCAGTATTTT
V: TRBV12-3/TRBV12-4
J: TRBJ2-3
size: few
D: .

CDR3: CSPVTSSYNSPLHF
DNA: TGCAGTCCCGTTACGAGCTCCTATAATTCACCCCTCCACTTT
V: TRBV20-1
J: TRBJ1-6
size: few
D: .

CDR3: CASSLTPTAGPYEQYF
DNA: TGTGCCAGCAGCTTAACCCCCACCGCAGGGCCCTACGAGCAGTACTTC
V: TRBV7-3
J: TRBJ2-7
size: many
D: .

CDR3: CASGLFTGGMTEAFF
DNA: TGTGCTAGTGGTTTGTTTACAGGGGGCATGACTGAAGCTTTCTTT
V: TRBV12-5
J: TRBJ1-1
size: .
D: TRBD1

CDR3: CASSLGGTEHRTEAFF
DNA: TGTGCCAGCAGTTTAGGGGGGACAGAGCACCGCACTGAAGCTTTCTTT
V: TRBV12-3/TRBV12-4
J: TRBJ1-1
size: .
D: TRBD1

CDR3: CASSWGGTGPFEAFF
DNA: TGTGCCAGCAGTTGGGGGGGGACAGGTCCTTTCGAAGCTTTCTTT
V: TRBV6-6
J: TRBJ1-1
size: .
D: TRBD1

CDR3: CASSSDVGPDSPLHF
DNA: TGTGCCAGCAGCTCAGACGTAGGGCCCGATTCACCCCTCCACTTT
V: TRBV4-2
J: TRBJ1-6
size: few
D: .

CDR3: CASTPRAGVETQYF
DNA: TGTGCCAGCACCCCCCGGGCGGGGGTAGAGACCCAGTACTTC
V: TRBV5-5
J: TRBJ2-5
size: .
D: TRBD2

CDR3: CASRSGGLLGTDTQYF
DNA: TGTGCCAGCAGGTCCGGGGGTTTGTTGGGCACAGATACGCAGTATTTT
V: TRBV28
J: TRBJ2-3
size: .
D: .

CDR3: CASSLTRGGGYNEQFF
DNA: TGCGCCAGCAGCTTAACTCGCGGGGGGGGCTACAATGAGCAGTTCTTC
V: TRBV5-1
J: TRBJ2-1
size: .
D: TRBD2

CDR3: CASSSPGGFYGYTF
DNA: TGTGCCAGCAGTTCTCCAGGGGGATTCTATGGCTACACCTTC
V: TRBV6-2/TRBV6-3
J: TRBJ1-2
size: few
D: TRBD1

CDR3: CASSLGLAWNEQFF
DNA: TGTGCCAGCAGCCTAGGACTAGCTTGGAATGAGCAGTTCTTC
V: TRBV7-3
J: TRBJ2-1
size: .
D: TRBD2

CDR3: CATSRLGYF
DNA: TGTGCCACCAGTAGGCTCGGGTATTTT
V: TRBV24-1
J: TRBJ2-3
size: .
D: .

CDR3: CAPAGEQFF
DNA: TGTGCCCCTGCGGGGGAGCAGTTCTTC
V: TRBV7-3
J: TRBJ2-1
size: .
D: .

CDR3: CSVVGRQGINYGYTF
DNA: TGCAGCGTTGTGGGGAGACAGGGGATCAACTATGGCTACACCTTC
V: TRBV29-1
J: TRBJ1-2
size: .
D: TRBD1

CDR3: CASRTSGGLETQYF
DNA: TGTGCCAGCAGGACTAGCGGGGGGCTCGAGACCCAGTACTTC
V: TRBV13
J: TRBJ2-5
size: many
D: TRBD2

CDR3: CASSFPRDEKLFF
DNA: TGTGCCAGCAGTTTTCCGAGGGATGAAAAACTGTTTTTT
V: TRBV28
J: TRBJ1-4
size: few
D: .

CDR3: CASSPPGQGAYEQYF
DNA: TGTGCCAGCTCACCTCCGGGACAGGGGGCGTACGAGCAGTACTTC
V: TRBV18
J: TRBJ2-7
size: few
D: TRBD1

CDR3: CASSHPRGKSTDTQYF
DNA: TGTGCCAGCAGCCACCCTAGGGGAAAGAGCACAGATACGCAGTATTTT
V: TRBV7-9
J: TRBJ2-3
size: .
D: .

CDR3: CSVEDRGASNYGYTF
DNA: TGCAGCGTTGAGGACAGGGGCGCCTCCAACTATGGCTACACCTTC
V: TRBV29-1
J: TRBJ1-2
size: .
D: TRBD1

CDR3: CASSSGGRRETQYF
DNA: TGTGCCAGCAGCTCCGGAGGGAGGCGGGAGACCCAGTACTTC
V: TRBV7-9
J: TRBJ2-5
size: few
D: .

CDR3: CSASRDRVNTEAFF
DNA: TGCAGTGCTAGCCGGGACAGGGTGAACACTGAAGCTTTCTTT
V: TRBV20-1
J: TRBJ1-1
size: few
D: TRBD1

CDR3: CASRIRQARDQPQHF
DNA: TGTGCCAGTAGGATTCGACAGGCTCGGGATCAGCCCCAGCATTTT
V: TRBV19
J: TRBJ1-5
size: .
D: .